This record looks at one T cell receptor (beta chain) sequence and its context. Per the original data handling: For nucleated cells, counts were estimated from reference gene primer amplification. TCRdb's copy holds only in-frame clones and misses some; the assay was immunoSEQ multiplex PCR. V, J and clone size reflect that table, while D and trimming were determined from the DNA. The data contain over 70,000 clones, about 79% of them singletons. Germline CDR1 reads LNHDA; CDR2 reads SQIVND (reference sequence). J gave up 8 bases and V 5 bases, and 13 bases lay outside the gene matches. There are 16 residues in the CDR3. The source of the sample is a study of blood T cell repertoires in COVID-19.

The rearrangement uses TRBV19 and TRBJ2-1; 9 bases match TRBD2. This receptor was taken from an older woman with acute or convalescent COVID-19. What was sequenced was peripheral blood. The CDR3 nucleotides are TGTGCCAGTAGTTTGGACCCGGGACTAGCTTTGGATGAGCAGTTCTTC. Protein sequence: CASSLDPGLALDEQFF. The full variable domain, rest sourced from reference TRBV19 and TRBJ2-1, is DGGITQSPKYLFRKEGQNVTLSCEQNLNHDAMYWYRQDPGQGLRLIYYSQIVNDFQKGDIAEGYSVSREKKESFPLTVTSAQKNPTAFYLCASSLDPGLALDEQFFGPGTRLTVL.